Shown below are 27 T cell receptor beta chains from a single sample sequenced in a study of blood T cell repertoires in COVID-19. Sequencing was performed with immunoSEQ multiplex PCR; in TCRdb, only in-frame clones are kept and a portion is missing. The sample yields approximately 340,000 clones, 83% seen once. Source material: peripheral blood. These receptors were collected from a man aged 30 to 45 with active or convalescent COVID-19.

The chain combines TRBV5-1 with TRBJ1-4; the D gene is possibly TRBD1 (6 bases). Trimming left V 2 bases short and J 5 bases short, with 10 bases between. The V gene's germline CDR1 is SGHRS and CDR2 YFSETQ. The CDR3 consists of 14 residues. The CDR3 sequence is CASSFRGWNEKLFF. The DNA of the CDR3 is TGCGCCAGCAGCTTCAGGGGCTGGAATGAAAAACTGTTTTTT.

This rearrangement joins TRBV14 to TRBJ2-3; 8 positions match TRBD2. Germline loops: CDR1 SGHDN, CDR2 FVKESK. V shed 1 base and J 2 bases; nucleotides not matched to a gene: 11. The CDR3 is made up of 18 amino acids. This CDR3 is CASSQVGWRGATTDTQYF. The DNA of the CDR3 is TGTGCCAGCAGCCAAGTGGGATGGCGGGGGGCAACCACAGATACGCAGTATTTT.

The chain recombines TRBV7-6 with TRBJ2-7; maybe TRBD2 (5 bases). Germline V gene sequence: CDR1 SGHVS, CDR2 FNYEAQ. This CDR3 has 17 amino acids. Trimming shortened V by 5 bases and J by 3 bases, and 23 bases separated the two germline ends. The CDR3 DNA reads TGTGCCAGCAGCGACGTTTTAGGAGGCGGAGAACTCTACGAGCAGTACTTC. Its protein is CASSDVLGGGELYEQYF.

DNA of the CDR3: TGTGCCAGCAGTAGAGGACAGGGGGGAGGGAATGAGCAGTTCTTC. The encoded protein is CASSRGQGGGNEQFF. J is TRBJ2-1 and V is TRBV6-2 or TRBV6-3; 10 positions match TRBD1. Trimming took 5 bases from V and 7 from J; bases not matched to a gene: 8. Germline V CDR1 and CDR2: MNHEY, SVGEGT. This CDR3 is 15 amino acids long.

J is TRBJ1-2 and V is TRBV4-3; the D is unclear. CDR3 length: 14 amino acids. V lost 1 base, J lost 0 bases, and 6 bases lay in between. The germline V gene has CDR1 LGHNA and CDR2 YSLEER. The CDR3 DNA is TGCGCCAGCAGCCAAGCCCTTGCTAACTATGGCTACACCTTC. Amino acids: CASSQALANYGYTF.

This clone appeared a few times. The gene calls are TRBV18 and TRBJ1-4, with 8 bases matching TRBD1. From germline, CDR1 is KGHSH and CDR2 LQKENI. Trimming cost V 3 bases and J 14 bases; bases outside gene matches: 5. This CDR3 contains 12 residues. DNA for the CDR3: TGTGCCAGCTCACCCCCGGACAGGGCCCTGTTTTTT. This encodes CASSPPDRALFF.

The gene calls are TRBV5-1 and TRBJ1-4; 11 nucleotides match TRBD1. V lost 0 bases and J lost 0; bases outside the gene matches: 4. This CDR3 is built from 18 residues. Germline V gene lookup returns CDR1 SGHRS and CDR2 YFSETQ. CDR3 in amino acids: CASSLGTGGAATNEKLFF. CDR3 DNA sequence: TGCGCCAGCAGCTTGGGGACAGGGGGCGCAGCAACTAATGAAAAACTGTTTTTT.

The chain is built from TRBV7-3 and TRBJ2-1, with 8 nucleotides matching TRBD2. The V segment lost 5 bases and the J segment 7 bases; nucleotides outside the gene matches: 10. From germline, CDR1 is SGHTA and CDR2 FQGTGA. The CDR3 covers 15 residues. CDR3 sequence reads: CASSRVGTSGNEQFF. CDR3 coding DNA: TGTGCCAGCAGCCGGGTGGGGACTAGTGGTAATGAGCAGTTCTTC.

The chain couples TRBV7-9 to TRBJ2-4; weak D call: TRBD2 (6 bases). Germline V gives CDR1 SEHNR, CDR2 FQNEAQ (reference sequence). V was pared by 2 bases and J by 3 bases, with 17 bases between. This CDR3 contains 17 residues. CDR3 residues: CASSLPGLRDDKNIQYF. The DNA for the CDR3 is TGTGCCAGCAGCTTACCGGGGCTGCGGGATGACAAAAACATTCAGTACTTC.

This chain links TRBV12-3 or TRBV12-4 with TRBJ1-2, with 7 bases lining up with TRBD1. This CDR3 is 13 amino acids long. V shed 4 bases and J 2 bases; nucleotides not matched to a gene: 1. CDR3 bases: TGTGCCAGCAGTTCGGGACAGAACTATGGCTACACCTTC. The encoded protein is CASSSGQNYGYTF.

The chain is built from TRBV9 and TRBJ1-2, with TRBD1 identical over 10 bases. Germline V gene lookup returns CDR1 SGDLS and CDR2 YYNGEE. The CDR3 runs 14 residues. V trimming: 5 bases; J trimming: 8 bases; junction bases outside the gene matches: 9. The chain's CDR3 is CASSGTGELWGYTF. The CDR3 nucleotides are TGTGCCAGCAGTGGGACAGGGGAACTGTGGGGCTACACCTTC.

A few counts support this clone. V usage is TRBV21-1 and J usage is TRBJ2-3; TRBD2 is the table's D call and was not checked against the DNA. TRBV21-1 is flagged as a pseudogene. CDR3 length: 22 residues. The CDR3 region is CASSKGVKTSGGGMESTDTQYF. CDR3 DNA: TGTGCCAGCAGCAAAGGTGTGAAGACTAGCGGGGGGGGAATGGAGAGTACAGATACGCAGTATTTT.

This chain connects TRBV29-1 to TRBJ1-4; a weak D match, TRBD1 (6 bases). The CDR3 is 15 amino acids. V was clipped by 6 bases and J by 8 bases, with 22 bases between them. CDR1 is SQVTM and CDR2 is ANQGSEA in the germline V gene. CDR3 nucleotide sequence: TGCAGCGTCAATATATGGACAGAAAAGGGAGAAAAACTGTTTTTT. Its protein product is CSVNIWTEKGEKLFF.

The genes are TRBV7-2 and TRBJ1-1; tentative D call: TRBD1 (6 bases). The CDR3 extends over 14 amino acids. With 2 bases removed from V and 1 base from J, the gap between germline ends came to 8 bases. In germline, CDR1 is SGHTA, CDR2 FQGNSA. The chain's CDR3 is CASSLTTGNTEAFF. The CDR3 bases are TGTGCCAGCAGCTTAACGACAGGGAACACTGAAGCTTTCTTT.

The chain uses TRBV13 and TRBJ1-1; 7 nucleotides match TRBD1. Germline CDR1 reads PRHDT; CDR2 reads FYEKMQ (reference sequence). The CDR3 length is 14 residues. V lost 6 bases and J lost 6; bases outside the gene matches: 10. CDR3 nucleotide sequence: TGTGCCAGCAGAAGAGACAGGGAACTCGCTGAAGCTTTCTTT. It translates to CASRRDRELAEAFF.

As DNA, the CDR3 is TGCGCCAGCAGGACAGGGTGGGGCTCTGGGGCCAACGTCCTGACTTTC. Translated, it gives CASRTGWGSGANVLTF. The gene calls are TRBV10-2 and TRBJ2-6, with 7 bases matching TRBD1. Germline trimming cut 6 bases from V and 0 bases from J; bases unmatched to any gene: 5. CDR3 length: 16 amino acids. Germline lookup yields CDR1 WSHSY and CDR2 SAAADI.

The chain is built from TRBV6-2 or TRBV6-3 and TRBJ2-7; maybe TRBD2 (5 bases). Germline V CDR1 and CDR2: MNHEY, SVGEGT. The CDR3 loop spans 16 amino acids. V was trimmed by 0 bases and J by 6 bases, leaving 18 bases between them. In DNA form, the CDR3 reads TGTGCCAGCAGTTACTCGAGGCTCAGAAAGGACTCCGAGCAGTACTTC. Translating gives CASSYSRLRKDSEQYF.

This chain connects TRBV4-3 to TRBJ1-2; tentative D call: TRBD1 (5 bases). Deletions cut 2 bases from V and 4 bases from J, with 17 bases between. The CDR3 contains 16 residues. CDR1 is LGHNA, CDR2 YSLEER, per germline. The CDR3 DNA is TGCGCCAGCAGCCAACGCCGCCAGGTCAGGGCCTATGGCTACACCTTC. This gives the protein CASSQRRQVRAYGYTF.

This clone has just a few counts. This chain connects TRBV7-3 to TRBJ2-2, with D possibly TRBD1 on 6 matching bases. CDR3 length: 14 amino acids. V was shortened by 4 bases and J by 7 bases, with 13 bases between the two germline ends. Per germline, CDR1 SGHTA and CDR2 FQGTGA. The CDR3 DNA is TGTGCCAGCAGCTCCTACATGGACAGCGGGGAGCTGTTTTTT. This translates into CASSSYMDSGELFF.

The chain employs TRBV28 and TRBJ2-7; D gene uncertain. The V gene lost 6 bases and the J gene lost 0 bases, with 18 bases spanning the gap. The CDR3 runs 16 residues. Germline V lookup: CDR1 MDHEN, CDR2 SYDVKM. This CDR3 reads CASSSSTQVSSYEQYF. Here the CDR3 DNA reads TGTGCCAGCAGCTCCTCCACCCAGGTGAGCTCCTACGAGCAGTACTTC.

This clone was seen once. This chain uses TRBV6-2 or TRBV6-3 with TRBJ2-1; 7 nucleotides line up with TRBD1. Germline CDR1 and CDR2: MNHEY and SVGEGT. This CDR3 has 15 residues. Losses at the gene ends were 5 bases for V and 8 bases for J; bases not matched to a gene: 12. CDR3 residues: CASSRPTGLSDEQFF. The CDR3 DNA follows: TGTGCCAGCAGTCGCCCGACAGGGCTTTCGGATGAGCAGTTCTTC.

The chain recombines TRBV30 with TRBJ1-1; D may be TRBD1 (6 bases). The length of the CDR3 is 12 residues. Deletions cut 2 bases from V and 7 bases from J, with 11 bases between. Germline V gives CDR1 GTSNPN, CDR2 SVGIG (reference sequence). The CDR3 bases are TGTGCCTGGAGTCGGGGGGCGGTTGAAGCTTTCTTT. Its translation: CAWSRGAVEAFF.

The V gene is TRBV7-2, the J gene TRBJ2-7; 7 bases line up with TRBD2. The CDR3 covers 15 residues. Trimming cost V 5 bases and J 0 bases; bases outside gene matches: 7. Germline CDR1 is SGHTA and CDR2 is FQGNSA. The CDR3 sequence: CASSPEGRGSYEQYF. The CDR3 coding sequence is TGTGCCAGCAGCCCTGAGGGGAGGGGCTCCTACGAGCAGTACTTC.

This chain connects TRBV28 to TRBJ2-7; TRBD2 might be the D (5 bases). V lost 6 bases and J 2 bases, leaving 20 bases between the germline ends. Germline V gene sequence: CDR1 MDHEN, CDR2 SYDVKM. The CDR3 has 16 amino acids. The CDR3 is CASSAGPLAATYEQYF. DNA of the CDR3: TGTGCCAGCAGCGCCGGCCCGCTAGCCGCCACCTACGAGCAGTACTTC. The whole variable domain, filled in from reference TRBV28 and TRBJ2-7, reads DVKVTQSSRYLVKRTGEKVFLECVQDMDHENMFWYRQDPGLGLRLIYFSYDVKMKEKGDIPEGYSVSREKKERFSLILESASTNQTSMYLCASSAGPLAATYEQYFGPGTRLTVT.

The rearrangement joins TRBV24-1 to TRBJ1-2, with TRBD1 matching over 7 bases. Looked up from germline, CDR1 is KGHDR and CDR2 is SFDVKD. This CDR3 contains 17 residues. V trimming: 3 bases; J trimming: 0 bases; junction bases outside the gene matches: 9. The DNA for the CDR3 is TGTGCCACCAGTGATGGCGAAGGGGGCGGATCTAACTATGGCTACACCTTC. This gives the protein CATSDGEGGGSNYGYTF.

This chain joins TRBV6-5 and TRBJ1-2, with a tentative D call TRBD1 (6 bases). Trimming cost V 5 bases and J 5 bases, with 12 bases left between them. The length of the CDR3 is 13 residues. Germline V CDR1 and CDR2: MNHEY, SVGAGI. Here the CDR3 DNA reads TGTGCCAGCAGTCCCAGACAGGTTTATGGCTACACCTTC. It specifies CASSPRQVYGYTF.

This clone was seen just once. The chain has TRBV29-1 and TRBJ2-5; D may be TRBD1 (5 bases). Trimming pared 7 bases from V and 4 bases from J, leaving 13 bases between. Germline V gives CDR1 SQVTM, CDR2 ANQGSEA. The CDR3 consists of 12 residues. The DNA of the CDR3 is TGCAGCGCCAGGGCAGGTCGAGAGACCCAGTACTTC. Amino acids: CSARAGRETQYF. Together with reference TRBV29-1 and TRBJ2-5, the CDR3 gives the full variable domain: SAVISQKPSRDICQRGTSLTIQCQVDSQVTMMFWYRQQPGQSLTLIATANQGSEATYESGFVIDKFPISRPNLTFSTLTVSNMSPEDSSIYLCSARAGRETQYFGPGTRLLVL.